The 14 T cell receptor beta chains given below trace back to one sample, sequenced in a study of T cells in Graves' hyperthyroidism and ophthalmopathy. Authors of the study amplified TCR beta CDR3 regions from RNA transcripts. RT-PCR in the first round (using the HTBI primer set) targeted the TCR CDR3. TCRdb re-called the multiplex PCR reads with MiXCR, one entry per CDR3 protein. The sample carries approximately 870,000 distinct CDR3 sequences, 38% recorded once. Sequencing input: blood. The receptors were gathered from a young man with Graves' hyperthyroidism.

This clonotype has just a few counts. Sequence at one end of the junction differs from germline and may be a read error. CDR3 in DNA: TGTGCCAGCAGCCAACCGGAGTCCTCCCACGAGCAGTACTTC. Protein: CASSQPESSHEQYF. This rearrangement joins TRBV14 to TRBJ2-7, with D unresolved. The germline gives CDR1 SGHDN, CDR2 FVKESK. The CDR3 covers 14 residues.

The J gene is TRBJ1-3, the V gene TRBV5-6; 7 bases line up with TRBD1. Germline V gene sequence: CDR1 SGHDT, CDR2 YYEEEE. This CDR3 spans 16 amino acids. The V gene end was trimmed by 4 bases and the J gene end by 5 bases; junction bases not matched to a gene: 12. CDR3 loop: CASSLPGTDRRNTIYF. The CDR3 nucleotides read TGTGCCAGCAGCCTCCCGGGGACGGACAGGAGAAACACCATATATTTT.

The chain combines TRBV10-3 with TRBJ2-7; maybe TRBD1 (6 bases). Per germline, CDR1 ENHRY and CDR2 SYGVKD. The CDR3 loop spans 13 amino acids. With 4 bases removed from V and 6 bases from J, the gap between germline ends came to 13 bases. The CDR3 sequence is CAISAYRACEQYF. The CDR3 DNA reads as TGTGCCATCAGTGCCTACAGGGCCTGCGAGCAGTACTTC.

The sample holds many counts of this clonotype. The J gene is TRBJ2-7, the V gene TRBV2, with D maybe TRBD1 (6 bases). The CDR3 runs to 14 residues. V lost 4 bases, J lost 2 bases, and 12 bases lay in between. Germline V gene sequence: CDR1 SNHLY, CDR2 FYNNEI. For the CDR3, the DNA is TGTGCCAGCAGTGCCCGACAGGAGACCTACGAGCAGTACTTC. Translated: CASSARQETYEQYF.

The V call is TRBV2, the J call TRBJ2-6, with D maybe TRBD1 (5 bases). The CDR3 is made up of 14 amino acids. Germline lookup yields CDR1 SNHLY and CDR2 FYNNEI. V dropped 0 bases and J dropped 9 bases, with 9 bases sitting between them. CDR3: CASSEAVRGNVLTF. Here the CDR3 DNA reads TGTGCCAGCAGTGAAGCAGTAAGGGGCAACGTCCTGACTTTC.

This clonotype was detected a few times. This rearrangement joins TRBV19 to TRBJ1-5; 7 bases map to TRBD1. J lost 7 bases, V lost 3 bases, and 12 bases had no gene match. This CDR3 has 16 residues. Germline V gene sequence: CDR1 LNHDA, CDR2 SQIVND (reference sequence). The CDR3 nucleotides are TGTGCCAGTAGTATTCGGGGACAGTTATTCCTCCAGCCCCAGCATTTT. Protein product: CASSIRGQLFLQPQHF.

This clonotype came up many times. In nucleotides, the CDR3 is TGTGCCAGCAGCCTACAGGGACATCAGCCCCAGCATTTT. Translated: CASSLQGHQPQHF. The rearrangement joins TRBV7-3 to TRBJ1-5; D is possibly TRBD1 (6 bases). V lost 5 bases and J lost 5, with 10 bases in between. The CDR3 totals 13 residues. The germline gives CDR1 SGHTA, CDR2 FQGTGA.

This clonotype was seen repeatedly, ten times or more. The V gene is TRBV19, the J gene TRBJ1-5, with a tentative D call TRBD1 (6 bases). The CDR3 contains 14 residues. The V gene's germline CDR1 is LNHDA and CDR2 SQIVND (reference sequence). Trimming left V 3 bases short and J 4 bases short, with 10 bases between. CDR3 sequence reads: CASSMLDRNQPQHF. The CDR3 bases are TGTGCCAGTAGTATGTTAGACAGGAATCAGCCCCAGCATTTT.

Concerning this clonotype: At one of its ends the junction is not consistent with the germline gene, which may arise from a read error. The J gene is TRBJ2-6, the V gene TRBV24-1; no clear D gene. The CDR3 runs to 13 residues. Germline values: CDR1 KGHDR, CDR2 SFDVKD. The CDR3 loop is CASMGSEANVLTF. For the CDR3, the DNA is TGTGCCAGCATGGGGTCTGAGGCCAACGTCCTGACTTTC.

This clonotype was detected many times. The rearrangement joins TRBV20-1 to TRBJ2-6; D ambiguous. V lost 3 bases and J lost 0, with 9 bases in between. CDR1 and CDR2 from the germline V gene are DFQATT and SNEGSKA (reference sequence). The CDR3 runs 15 residues. For the CDR3, the DNA is TGCAGTGCTAGGGATTCGGTCTCTGGGGCCAACGTCCTGACTTTC. Translation gives CSARDSVSGANVLTF.

This clonotype appeared once. The CDR3 here is CASSAEEGNQPQHF. CDR3 nucleotide sequence: TGTGCCAGCAGCGCGGAGGAGGGCAATCAGCCCCAGCATTTT. The chain uses TRBV9 and TRBJ1-5; D is unresolved. The CDR3 has 14 amino acids. Trimming took off 3 bases at V and 2 bases at J, with 9 bases between the two ends. CDR1 is SGDLS and CDR2 is YYNGEE in the germline V gene.

A note on this clonotype: Possible read error: a much larger clone is one base away. The V call is TRBV2, the J call TRBJ2-2; D possibly corresponds to TRBD1 (6 bases). The V and J ends lost 11 bases and 5 bases respectively, with 12 bases between them. The V gene's germline CDR1 is SNHLY and CDR2 FYNNEI. This CDR3 region has 12 residues. The CDR3 protein is CAGNQGTGELFF. The DNA for the CDR3 is TGTGCCGGCAATCAGGGGACCGGGGAGCTGTTTTTT.

This clonotype was detected only a few times. The chain couples TRBV12-3 or TRBV12-4 to TRBJ1-5; D is perhaps TRBD1 (5 bases). This CDR3 spans 12 amino acids. The V and J ends lost 2 bases and 9 bases respectively, with 8 bases between them. The CDR3 loop reads CASSLIGGPQHF. In DNA form, the CDR3 reads TGTGCCAGCAGTTTAATTGGGGGGCCCCAGCATTTT.

The rearrangement uses TRBV12-3 or TRBV12-4 and TRBJ2-7; 7 nucleotides line up with TRBD1. This CDR3 has 15 residues. J was trimmed by 0 bases and V by 6 bases; bases with no gene match: 8. CDR3 in amino acids: CASSLGQHNSYEQYF. CDR3 sequence (DNA): TGTGCCAGCAGCCTGGGACAGCATAACTCCTACGAGCAGTACTTC.